This entry describes one T cell receptor beta chain. What it recognizes is unknown. Profiled with immunoSEQ multiplex PCR; TCRdb holds only in-frame clones, not every one. This table holds 65,000 to 75,000 clones, about 92% found once. This sample was taken from a study of cytomegalovirus exposure and HLA in healthy donors. General study points: According to the study, about 180 TCR beta chains were cytomegalovirus-associated. There were three CMV-associated chains whose specificity for CMV antigens was confirmed in vitro. High specificity and sensitivity for cytomegalovirus status were reported for the classifier.

The donors formed part of the roughly 120-subject validation cohort, distinct from the roughly 660-subject first cohort. The sequencing input was PBMCs. This TCR came from a man younger than 35 in good health and CMV-seropositive.

CDR3 nucleotide sequence: TGTGCCAGCAGCGTAGCTCTGGACAGGGGACCCTATGGCTACACCTTC. Translating it yields CASSVALDRGPYGYTF. J is TRBJ1-2 and V is TRBV9; 9 bases align to TRBD1. The CDR3 has 16 amino acids. Per the germline V gene, CDR1 is SGDLS and CDR2 is YYNGEE. The V and J ends lost 0 bases and 4 bases, in that order; junction bases with no gene match: 7.